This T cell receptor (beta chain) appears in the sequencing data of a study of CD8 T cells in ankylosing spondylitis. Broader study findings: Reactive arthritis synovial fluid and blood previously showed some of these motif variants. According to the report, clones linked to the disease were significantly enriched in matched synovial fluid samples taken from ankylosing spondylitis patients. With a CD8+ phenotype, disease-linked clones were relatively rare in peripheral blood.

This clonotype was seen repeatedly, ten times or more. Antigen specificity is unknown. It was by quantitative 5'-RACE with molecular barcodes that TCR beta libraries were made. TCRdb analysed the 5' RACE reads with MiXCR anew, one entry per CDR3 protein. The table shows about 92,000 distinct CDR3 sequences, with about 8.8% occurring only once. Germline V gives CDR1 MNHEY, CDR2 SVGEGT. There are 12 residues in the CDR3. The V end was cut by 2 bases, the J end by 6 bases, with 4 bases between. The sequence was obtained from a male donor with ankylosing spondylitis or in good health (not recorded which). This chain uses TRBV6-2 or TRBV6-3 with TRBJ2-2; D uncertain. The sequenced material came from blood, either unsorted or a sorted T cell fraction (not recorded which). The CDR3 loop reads CASSYNSGELFF. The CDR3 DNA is TGTGCCAGCAGTTACAACTCCGGGGAGCTGTTTTTT.